The 12 T cell receptor beta chains listed next were all sequenced from one sample in a study of Ad26.COV2.S vaccination and SARS-CoV-2 variants. Indicated treatment: roughly 20 received Ad26.COV2.S at low or high dose, single or two shots; about 5 received placebo; per-sample allocation not given. Collection of the samples took place on day 63 after the first injection of vaccine or placebo. TCRdb's table, derived via immunoSEQ multiplex PCR, lists solely in-frame clones and lacks some. Among about 420,000 clones listed, around nine tenths were seen once. Sequences were derived from peripheral blood, sampled in a trial of Ad26.COV2.S vaccine versus placebo. Receptors were obtained from a person aged 18-65 years who received the Ad26.COV2.S COVID-19 vaccine or a placebo.

As DNA, the CDR3 is TGTGCCAGCAGTCACTCTAGCGGGGAGAACACAGATACGCAGTATTTT. As protein: CASSHSSGENTDTQYF. The chain employs TRBV7-9 and TRBJ2-3, with 9 bases lining up with TRBD2. With V trimmed by 6 bases and J by 2 bases, 9 bases remained unmatched. Germline loops: CDR1 SEHNR, CDR2 FQNEAQ (reference sequence). The CDR3 spans 16 residues.

The CDR3 region has the DNA TGCGCCAGCAGTACCTCTTTGAGAGTAACTAATGAAAAACTGTTTTTT. Encoded protein: CASSTSLRVTNEKLFF. This rearrangement joins TRBV10-1 to TRBJ1-4; no definite D call. CDR3 size: 16 residues. Germline V gene lookup returns CDR1 WNHNN and CDR2 SYGVQD (reference sequence). Deletions cut 5 bases from V and 1 base from J, with 14 bases between.

V is TRBV9 and J is TRBJ2-1; no reliable D call. Germline CDR1 SGDLS, CDR2 YYNGEE. The CDR3 is 15 residues long. V lost 4 bases and J lost 2, with 13 bases in between. The CDR3 is CASSLETETYNEQFF. The CDR3 DNA follows: TGTGCCAGCAGCCTCGAGACGGAAACCTACAATGAGCAGTTCTTC.

CDR3 in amino acids: CASSPSGRNSPLHF. CDR3 in DNA: TGTGCCAGCTCACCAAGTGGCCGCAATTCACCCCTCCACTTT. The V call is TRBV18, the J call TRBJ1-6; D gene unclear. The CDR3 has 14 residues. V shed 2 bases and J shed 7 bases, with 9 bases lying between them. Germline CDR1 KGHSH, CDR2 LQKENI.

The chain has TRBV2 and TRBJ2-3; 12 positions match TRBD2. Germline values: CDR1 SNHLY, CDR2 FYNNEI. The CDR3 length is 17 residues. V lost 6 bases to trimming and J lost 1 base; unmatched junction nucleotides: 8. CDR3 sequence reads: CASSRRLAGERTDTQYF. CDR3 sequence (DNA): TGTGCCAGCAGCCGAAGACTAGCGGGGGAGCGCACAGATACGCAGTATTTT.

This chain joins TRBV7-9 and TRBJ2-5, with D perhaps TRBD1 or TRBD2 (7 bases each). CDR1 and CDR2 (germline): SEHNR, FQNEAQ (reference sequence). Trimming removed 5 bases at V and 1 base at J, with 26 bases between. This CDR3 region has 19 residues. CDR3 amino acids: CASSTPTPDREGPQETQYF. As DNA, the CDR3 is TGTGCCAGCAGCACACCCACCCCTGACAGGGAGGGCCCCCAAGAGACCCAGTACTTC. Full variable domain (rest looked up from reference TRBV7-9 and TRBJ2-5): DTGVSQNPRHKITKRGQNVTFRCDPISEHNRLYWYRQTLGQGPEFLTYFQNEAQLEKSRLLSDRFSAERPKGSFSTLEIQRTEQGDSAMYLCASSTPTPDREGPQETQYFGPGTRLLVL.

This chain uses TRBV5-4 with TRBJ2-7, with a tentative D call TRBD2 (5 bases). Between the trimmed V and J ends, which lost 0 bases and 2 bases, there was a span of 12 bases. CDR1 is SGHNT, CDR2 YYREEE, per germline (reference sequence). The CDR3 runs to 15 residues. CDR3 in amino acids: CASSLDGQTTYEQYF. The CDR3, as DNA: TGTGCCAGCAGCTTGGATGGGCAGACTACCTACGAGCAGTACTTC.

This clone has a single count. V and J are TRBV4-1 and TRBJ1-5; D is uncertain. The CDR3 covers 15 residues. Trimming removed 1 base from V and 3 bases from J, with 10 bases in between. Germline V gene lookup returns CDR1 MGHRA and CDR2 YSYEKL. The CDR3: CASSQGVTVNQPQHF. The CDR3 DNA reads TGCGCCAGCAGCCAAGGGGTTACTGTCAATCAGCCCCAGCATTTT.

This rearrangement joins TRBV7-9 to TRBJ2-3; TRBD1 matches 7 bases. J was trimmed by 1 base and V by 2 bases; bases with no gene match: 3. Germline values: CDR1 SEHNR, CDR2 FQNEAQ (reference sequence). The CDR3 is 15 residues long. CDR3 sequence reads: CASSLTGVGTDTQYF. The DNA for the CDR3 is TGTGCCAGCAGCTTAACAGGGGTGGGCACAGATACGCAGTATTTT.

The rearrangement uses TRBV27 and TRBJ2-7; D is unresolved. V lost 8 bases and J lost 3, with 2 bases in between. Germline lookup yields CDR1 MNHEY and CDR2 SMNVEV (reference sequence). This CDR3 contains 9 residues. The CDR3 nucleotides read TGTGCCAGCCTCTACGAGCAGTACTTC. Translated: CASLYEQYF.

The chain recombines TRBV27 with TRBJ1-2, with TRBD1 matching 8 bases. With 0 bases clipped from V and 4 bases from J, the junction kept 7 bases outside the gene matches. This CDR3 is built from 16 residues. Germline CDR1 MNHEY, CDR2 SMNVEV (reference sequence). The CDR3 protein is CASSLSARGLLYGYTF. DNA of the CDR3: TGTGCCAGCAGTTTATCGGCCAGGGGGCTTCTCTATGGCTACACCTTC.

The chain couples TRBV15 to TRBJ2-7; D remains unclear. The ends were cut back, 1 base at V and 4 bases at J, with 8 bases in the middle. Germline values: CDR1 LNHNV, CDR2 YYDKDF (reference sequence). The CDR3 sequence is 13 residues long. The CDR3 DNA reads TGTGCCACCAGCAGAGCCTTTCCATACGAGCAGTACTTC. It encodes CATSRAFPYEQYF.